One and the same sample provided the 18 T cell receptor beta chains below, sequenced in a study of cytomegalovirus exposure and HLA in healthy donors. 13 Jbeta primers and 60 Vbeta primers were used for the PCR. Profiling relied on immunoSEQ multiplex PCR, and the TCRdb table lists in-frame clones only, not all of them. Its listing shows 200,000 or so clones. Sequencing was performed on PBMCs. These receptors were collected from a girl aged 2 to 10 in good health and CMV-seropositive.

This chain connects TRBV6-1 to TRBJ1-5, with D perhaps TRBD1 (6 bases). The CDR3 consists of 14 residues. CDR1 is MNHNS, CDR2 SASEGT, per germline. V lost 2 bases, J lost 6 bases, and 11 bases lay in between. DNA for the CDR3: TGTGCCAGCAGTGAACTTGGCAGGGGTCAGCCCCAGCATTTT. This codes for CASSELGRGQPQHF.

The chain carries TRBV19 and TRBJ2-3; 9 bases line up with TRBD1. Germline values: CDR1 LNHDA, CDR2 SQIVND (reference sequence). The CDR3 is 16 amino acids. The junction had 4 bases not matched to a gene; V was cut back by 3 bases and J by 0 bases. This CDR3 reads CASSIGTGTSTDTQYF. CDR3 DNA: TGTGCCAGTAGTATTGGGACAGGGACGAGCACAGATACGCAGTATTTT.

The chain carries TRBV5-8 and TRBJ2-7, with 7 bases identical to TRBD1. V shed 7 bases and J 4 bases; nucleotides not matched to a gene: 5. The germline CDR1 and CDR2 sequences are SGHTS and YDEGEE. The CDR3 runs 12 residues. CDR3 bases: TGTGCCAGCGAGACGACAGGGTACGAGCAGTACTTC. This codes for CASETTGYEQYF. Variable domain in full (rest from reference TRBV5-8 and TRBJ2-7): EAGVTQSPTHLIKTRGQQATLRCSPISGHTSVYWYQQALGLGLQFLLWYDEGEERNRGNFPPRFSGRQFPNYSSELNVNALELEDSALYLCASETTGYEQYFGPGTRLTVT.

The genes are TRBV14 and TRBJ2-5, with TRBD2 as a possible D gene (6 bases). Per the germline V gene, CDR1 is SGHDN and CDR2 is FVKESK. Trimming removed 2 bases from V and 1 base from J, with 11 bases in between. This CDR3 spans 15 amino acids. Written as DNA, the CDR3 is TGTGCCAGCAGCCAACGGCTCGGGGGCCAAGAGACCCAGTACTTC. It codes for CASSQRLGGQETQYF.

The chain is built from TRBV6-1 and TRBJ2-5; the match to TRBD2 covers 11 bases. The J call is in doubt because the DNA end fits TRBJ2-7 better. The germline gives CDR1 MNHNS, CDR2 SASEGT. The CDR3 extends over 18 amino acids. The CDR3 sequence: CASSGGSGRGLAEYEQYF. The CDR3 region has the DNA TGTGCCAGCAGTGGGGGTTCGGGGAGGGGACTAGCGGAGTACGAGCAGTACTTC.

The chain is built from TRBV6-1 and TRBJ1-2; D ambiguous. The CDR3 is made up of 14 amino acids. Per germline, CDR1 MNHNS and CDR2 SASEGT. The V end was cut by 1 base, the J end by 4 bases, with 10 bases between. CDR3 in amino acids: CASSEGPSPYGYTF. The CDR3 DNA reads TGTGCCAGCAGTGAAGGGCCGTCCCCCTATGGCTACACCTTC.

In DNA, the CDR3 is TGTGCCAGCAGTGAAGAAGGAGCTGGTGGGGGCTACACCTTC. Protein sequence: CASSEEGAGGGYTF. This chain connects TRBV2 to TRBJ1-2, with D hard to call. Between the trimmed V and J ends, which lost 1 base and 8 bases, there was a span of 14 bases. The CDR3 totals 14 residues. Per germline, CDR1 SNHLY and CDR2 FYNNEI. Using reference TRBV2 and TRBJ1-2 for the parts outside the CDR3, the full variable domain is EPEVTQTPSHQVTQMGQEVILRCVPISNHLYFYWYRQILGQKVEFLVSFYNNEISEKSEIFDDQFSVERPDGSNFTLKIRSTKLEDSAMYFCASSEEGAGGGYTFGSGTRLTVV.

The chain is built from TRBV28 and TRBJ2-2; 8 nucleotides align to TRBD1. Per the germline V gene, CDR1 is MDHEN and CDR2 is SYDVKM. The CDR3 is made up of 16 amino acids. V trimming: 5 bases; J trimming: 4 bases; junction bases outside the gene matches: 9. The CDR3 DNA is TGTGCCAGCAGTCCAAGACAGGGGTTGGGCACCGGGGAGCTGTTTTTT. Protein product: CASSPRQGLGTGELFF.

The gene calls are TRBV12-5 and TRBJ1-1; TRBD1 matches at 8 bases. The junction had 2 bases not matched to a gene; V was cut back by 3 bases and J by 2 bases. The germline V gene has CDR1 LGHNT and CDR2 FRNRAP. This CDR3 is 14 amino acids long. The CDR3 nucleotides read TGTGCTAGTGGTTTCGGACAGGGAAACACTGAAGCTTTCTTT. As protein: CASGFGQGNTEAFF.

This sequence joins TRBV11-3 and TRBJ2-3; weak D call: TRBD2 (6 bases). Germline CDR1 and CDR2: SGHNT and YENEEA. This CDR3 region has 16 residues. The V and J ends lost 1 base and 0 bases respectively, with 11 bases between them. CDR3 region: CASSLGVSGSTDTQYF. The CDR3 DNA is TGTGCCAGCAGCTTAGGAGTTAGCGGAAGCACAGATACGCAGTATTTT.

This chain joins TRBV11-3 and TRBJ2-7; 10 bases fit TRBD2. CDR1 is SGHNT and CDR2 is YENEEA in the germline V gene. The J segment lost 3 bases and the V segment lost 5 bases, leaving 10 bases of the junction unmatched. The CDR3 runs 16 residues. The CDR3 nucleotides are TGTGCCAGCAGCCGCGGGGGTAGCGGGGGGATCTACGAGCAGTACTTC. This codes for CASSRGGSGGIYEQYF.

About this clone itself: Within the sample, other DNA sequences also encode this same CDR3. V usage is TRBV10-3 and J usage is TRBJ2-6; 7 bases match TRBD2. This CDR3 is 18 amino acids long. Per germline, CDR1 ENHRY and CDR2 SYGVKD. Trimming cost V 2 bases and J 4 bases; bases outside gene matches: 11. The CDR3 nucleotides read TGTGCCATCAGTGAGATAGCGGGCTTCCGTTTAGGGGCCAACGTCCTGACTTTC. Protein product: CAISEIAGFRLGANVLTF.

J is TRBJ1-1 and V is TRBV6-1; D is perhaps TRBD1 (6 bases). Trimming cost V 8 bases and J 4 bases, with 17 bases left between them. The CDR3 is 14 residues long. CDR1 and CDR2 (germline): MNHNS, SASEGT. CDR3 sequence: CASSNTGGLTEAFF. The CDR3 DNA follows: TGTGCCAGCTCCAATACGGGGGGGCTCACTGAAGCTTTCTTT.

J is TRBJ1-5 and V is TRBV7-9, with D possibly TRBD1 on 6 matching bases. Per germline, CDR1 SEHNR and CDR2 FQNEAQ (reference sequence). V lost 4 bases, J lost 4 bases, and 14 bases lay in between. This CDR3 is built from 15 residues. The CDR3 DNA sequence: TGTGCCAGCAGCTCCGACAGGAGCAATAATCAGCCCCAGCATTTT. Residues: CASSSDRSNNQPQHF.

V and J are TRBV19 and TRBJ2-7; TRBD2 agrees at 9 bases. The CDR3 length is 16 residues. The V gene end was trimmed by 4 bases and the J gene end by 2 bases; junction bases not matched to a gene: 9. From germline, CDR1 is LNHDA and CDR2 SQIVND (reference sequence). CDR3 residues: CASSRSSGDLPYEQYF. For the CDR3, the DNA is TGTGCCAGTAGTAGATCTAGCGGGGACCTTCCCTACGAGCAGTACTTC.

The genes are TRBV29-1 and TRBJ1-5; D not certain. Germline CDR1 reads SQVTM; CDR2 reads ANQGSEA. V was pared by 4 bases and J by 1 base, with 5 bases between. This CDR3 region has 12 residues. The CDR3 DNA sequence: TGCAGCGTTGGTGGCAGCAATCAGCCCCAGCATTTT. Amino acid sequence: CSVGGSNQPQHF.

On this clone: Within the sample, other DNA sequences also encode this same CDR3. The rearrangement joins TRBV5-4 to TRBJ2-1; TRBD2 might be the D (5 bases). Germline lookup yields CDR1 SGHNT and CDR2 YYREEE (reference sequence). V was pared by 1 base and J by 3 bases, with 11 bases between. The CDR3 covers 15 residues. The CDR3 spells CASSLKRESYNEQFF. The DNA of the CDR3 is TGTGCCAGCAGCTTGAAGAGGGAGAGCTACAATGAGCAGTTCTTC.

In nucleotides, the CDR3 is TGTGCCAGCAACGGACCGGGACTAGGCACAGATACGCAGTATTTT. Translating gives CASNGPGLGTDTQYF. The V and J genes are TRBV7-9 and TRBJ2-3, with 8 bases matching TRBD2. CDR1 and CDR2 from the germline V gene are SEHNR and FQNEAQ (reference sequence). After removal of 7 bases from V and 1 base from J, the junction contained 7 bases not matched to a gene. This CDR3 is 15 amino acids long.